This TCR beta chain was sequenced in a study of T-cell memory formation after mild COVID-19. Study at large: Across donors, TCR clusters were largely donor specific.

Constant-segment primers served in 5'RACE that generated TCR alpha and TCR beta cDNA libraries bearing sample barcodes and UMIs. TCRdb reprocessed the 5' RACE reads with MiXCR, giving one entry per CDR3 protein. The table lists almost 250,000 distinct CDR3 sequences, 15% of them singletons. With 5 bases removed from V and 2 bases from J, the gap between germline ends came to 20 bases. From germline, CDR1 is SGHVS and CDR2 FQNEAQ. The CDR3 runs 17 residues. The rearrangement uses TRBV7-8 and TRBJ2-3, with D tentatively TRBD1 or TRBD2 (5 bases each). Sample: PBMCs or a T cell subset sorted from them (not recorded which). This receptor was identified in an adult woman who had mild COVID-19 (a few samples of this study predate the infection). Cell type and time point are not known. The CDR3 loop reads CASSRGTAIRSTDTQYF. The CDR3 nucleotides are TGTGCCAGCAGCCGAGGGACGGCTATTCGCTCCACAGATACGCAGTATTTT.